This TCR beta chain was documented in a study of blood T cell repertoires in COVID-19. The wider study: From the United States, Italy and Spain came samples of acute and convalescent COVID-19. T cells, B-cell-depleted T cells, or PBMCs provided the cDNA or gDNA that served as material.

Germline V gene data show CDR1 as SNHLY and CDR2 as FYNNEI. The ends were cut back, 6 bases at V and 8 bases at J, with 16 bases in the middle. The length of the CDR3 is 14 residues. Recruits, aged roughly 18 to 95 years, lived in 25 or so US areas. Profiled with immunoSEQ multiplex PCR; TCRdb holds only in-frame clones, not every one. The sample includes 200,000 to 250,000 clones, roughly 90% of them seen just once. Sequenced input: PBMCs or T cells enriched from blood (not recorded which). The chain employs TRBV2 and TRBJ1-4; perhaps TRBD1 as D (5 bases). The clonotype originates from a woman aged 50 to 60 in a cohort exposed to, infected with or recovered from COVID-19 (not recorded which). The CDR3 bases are TGTGCCAGCAGGACCAATAGCCAGGGAGAAAAACTGTTTTTT. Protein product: CASRTNSQGEKLFF.